The clone carrying this TCR beta chain appeared once. TCRdb keeps only in-frame clones here, not all; method: immunoSEQ multiplex PCR. The sample carries about 150,000 clones, approximately 92% recorded once. This sample stems from a study of T cell responses to AZD1222 COVID-19 vaccine. Germline CDR1 SGHNT, CDR2 YYREEE (reference sequence). Trimming took 4 bases from V and 3 from J, leaving 17 bases between them. The CDR3 length is 15 residues. The chain links TRBV5-4 to TRBJ2-7; D might be TRBD1 (7 bases). This sequence originates from an adult who received the AZD1222 COVID-19 vaccine. This specimen was peripheral blood, taken 28 days after the second AZD1222 dose. The CDR3 coding sequence is TGTGCCAGCAGCCGGGACAGCCAGGGACTCTACGAGCAGTACTTC. It specifies CASSRDSQGLYEQYF.